This TCR beta chain came from a study of vaccination effects on CD4 cells after COVID-19. Assay used: immunoSEQ multiplex PCR; TCRdb lists only in-frame clones, some missing. The sample lists 35,000 to 40,000 clones, around 79% occurring once. The CDR3 is made up of 16 amino acids. Germline assignment: CDR1 SGHRS and CDR2 YFSETQ. With 1 base clipped from V and 4 bases from J, the junction kept 7 bases outside the gene matches. Around day 10 of culture, CD4+ T cells were separated out. In the case of this clone: Its specificity is unknown.

The sequenced sample was CD4+ T cells from PBMCs cultured without peptide, obtained before COVID-19 vaccination. This clonotype was obtained from a human donor who received a COVID-19 vaccine. This chain uses TRBV5-1 with TRBJ2-3, with TRBD2 matching 9 bases. The CDR3 DNA sequence: TGCGCCAGCAGCTTGACTGCTAGCGGGGTAGCAGATACGCAGTATTTT. It encodes CASSLTASGVADTQYF.